This T cell receptor beta chain comes out of a study of shared clonotypes between healthy human individuals. Study details: Donors, aged 18 to 49, were two women and three men.

This CDR3 has 16 amino acids. CDR1 and CDR2 from the germline V gene are MNHNY and SVGAGI (reference sequence). The V and J ends lost 2 bases and 1 base, in that order; junction bases with no gene match: 7. Study conclusions and caveats: For naive CD4 cells, approximately 4.7% of clonotypes were shared across a few donors. Across subsets, estimated richness was generally greater for naive than for memory populations.

Repertoires were generated with immunoSEQ multiplex PCR, while TCRdb's copy carries only in-frame clones and drops some. The sample records 2 million to 3 million clones, more than 85% being singletons. Remarks on this clone: Its specificity is unknown.

The sequenced sample consisted of naive CD4+ T cells from PBMCs. The subset here: CD45RA+ positively selected. The rearrangement uses TRBV6-6 and TRBJ2-7; 8 nucleotides agree with TRBD2. The sequence was obtained from a man aged 18-30 years in good health. Some clones in this sample may be carry-over from other donors' samples. CDR3 coding DNA: TGTGCCAGCAGTTACCCAAGGACTAGCAGTTCCTACGAGCAGTACTTC. Residues: CASSYPRTSSSYEQYF.